The 19 T cell receptor beta chains in this list originate from one sample, sequenced in a study of somatic mutations in cytotoxic T cells in rheumatoid arthritis (TCRdb year 2017). Library preparation employed the immunoSEQ multiplex PCR assay. Not all clones reach the TCRdb copy of this immuneACCESS table, which keeps in-frame sequences only. Checked studies attribute under half of the gap to unresolved V genes and leave the rest unexplained. Across this sample there are 13,000 or so clones, with 82% seen only once. Roughly 27% of the sample goes to the ten largest clones. Sequencing was carried out using CD8+ T cells sorted from blood. Receptor source: an adult with rheumatoid arthritis.

This chain connects TRBV4-1 to TRBJ1-2; perhaps TRBD1 as D (6 bases). Trimming took off 1 base at V and 1 base at J, with 10 bases between the two ends. The CDR3 loop spans 15 amino acids. Germline-derived CDR1 and CDR2 are MGHRA and YSYEKL. The CDR3 here is CASSQVGGGNYGYTF. The CDR3 DNA follows: TGCGCCAGCAGCCAAGTAGGGGGAGGTAACTATGGCTACACCTTC.

V and J are TRBV5-5 and TRBJ1-1; D is perhaps TRBD1 (5 bases). This CDR3 region has 14 residues. V lost 0 bases, J lost 1 base, and 7 bases lay in between. Germline CDR1 reads SGHKS; CDR2 reads YYEKEE (reference sequence). The CDR3 loop reads CASSLGGRNTEAFF. The CDR3 nucleotides are TGTGCCAGCAGCTTGGGGGGGAGGAACACTGAAGCTTTCTTT.

V is TRBV25-1 and J is TRBJ2-2; 16 bases fit TRBD2. This CDR3 region has 16 residues. Losses at the gene ends were 10 bases for V and 6 bases for J; bases not matched to a gene: 8. Germline CDR1 MGHDK, CDR2 SYGVNS. The CDR3 DNA is TGTGCCACTTCGGGACTAGCGGGGGGGCTTTCCGGGGAGCTGTTTTTT. This encodes CATSGLAGGLSGELFF.

The rearrangement links TRBV7-2 to TRBJ2-5, with D uncertain. Germline V gene sequence: CDR1 SGHTA, CDR2 FQGNSA. CDR3 length equals 14 residues. With 3 bases removed from V and 0 bases from J, the gap between germline ends came to 8 bases. CDR3 coding DNA: TGTGCCAGCAGCTTTACGTGGGACCAAGAGACCCAGTACTTC. Protein product: CASSFTWDQETQYF.

The J gene is TRBJ2-7, the V gene TRBV7-2, with a weak D call TRBD2 (5 bases). V was pared by 1 base and J by 2 bases, with 15 bases between. This CDR3 is built from 16 residues. CDR1 and CDR2 (germline): SGHTA, FQGNSA. DNA of the CDR3: TGTGCCAGCAGCTTAGGGGCCGAGGGATTTCCCTACGAGCAGTACTTC. It encodes CASSLGAEGFPYEQYF.

This sequence joins TRBV5-1 and TRBJ1-1, with 8 bases lining up with TRBD1. With 0 bases clipped from V and 7 bases from J, the junction kept 5 bases outside the gene matches. From germline, CDR1 is SGHRS and CDR2 YFSETQ. The CDR3 totals 14 residues. The CDR3 loop is CASSLAGGFVEAFF. The DNA for the CDR3 is TGCGCCAGCAGCTTGGCAGGGGGCTTTGTTGAAGCTTTCTTT.

In this sample, this clone turned up a few times. V gene TRBV4-1 combines with J gene TRBJ2-7; D unclear. The CDR3 length is 13 residues. The V end was cut by 6 bases, the J end by 0 bases, with 9 bases between. The germline V gene encodes CDR1 MGHRA and CDR2 YSYEKL. CDR3 region: CASSGPSSYEQYF. DNA for the CDR3: TGCGCCAGCAGTGGGCCTAGCTCCTACGAGCAGTACTTC.

This chain links TRBV4-3 with TRBJ1-3, with a weak D call TRBD1 (6 bases). The CDR3 is made up of 16 amino acids. Germline V gives CDR1 LGHNA, CDR2 YSLEER. Trimming left V 0 bases short and J 2 bases short, with 11 bases between. CDR3 region: CASSQDYPGAGNTIYF. CDR3 nucleotides: TGCGCCAGCAGCCAAGATTATCCAGGGGCTGGAAACACCATATATTTT.

This sequence joins TRBV18 and TRBJ2-3; D remains ambiguous. The V and J ends lost 3 bases and 2 bases respectively, with 9 bases between them. CDR1 KGHSH and CDR2 LQKENI come from the germline V gene. The CDR3 has 14 amino acids. This chain's CDR3 is CASSPLRYTDTQYF. The CDR3 nucleotides are TGTGCCAGCTCACCCCTGAGATACACAGATACGCAGTATTTT.

This rearrangement joins TRBV5-1 to TRBJ2-3; 8 bases fit TRBD2. Germline values: CDR1 SGHRS, CDR2 YFSETQ. CDR3 size: 14 residues. V lost 0 bases to trimming and J lost 10 bases; unmatched junction nucleotides: 7. The CDR3 loop reads CASSLASRRGAQYF. In DNA form, the CDR3 reads TGCGCCAGCAGCTTGGCCAGCAGGCGGGGGGCGCAGTATTTT.

The genes are TRBV7-2 and TRBJ1-2; no reliable D call. The CDR3 runs to 12 residues. The V end lost 8 bases, the J end lost 4 bases, and 11 bases lay between the germline ends. In germline, CDR1 is SGHTA, CDR2 FQGNSA. The CDR3 region has the DNA TGTGCCAGCGGCGATCTGGGCTATGGCTACACCTTC. Protein sequence: CASGDLGYGYTF.

V gene TRBV19 combines with J gene TRBJ2-2; 7 nucleotides line up with TRBD2. The germline gives CDR1 LNHDA, CDR2 SQIVND (reference sequence). The CDR3 consists of 15 residues. V lost 3 bases to trimming and J lost 5 bases; unmatched junction nucleotides: 6. CDR3 DNA: TGTGCCAGTAGTATGTGGCGGGAGTATACCGGGGAGCTGTTTTTT. This gives the protein CASSMWREYTGELFF.

This chain links TRBV7-6 with TRBJ2-1; D possibly uses TRBD1 or TRBD2 (5 bases each). V lost 5 bases, J lost 6 bases, and 17 bases lay in between. The CDR3 is 15 amino acids. CDR1 SGHVS and CDR2 FNYEAQ come from the germline V gene. The CDR3 DNA is TGTGCCAGCAGCAGCACAGGAGGAAAGGGCAATGAGCAGTTCTTC. Protein sequence: CASSSTGGKGNEQFF.

This clone has a handful of counts. The genes are TRBV4-1 and TRBJ2-7; possibly TRBD1 or TRBD2 for D (5 bases each). V was pared by 0 bases and J by 6 bases, with 12 bases between. CDR3 size: 14 residues. Germline V gene data show CDR1 as MGHRA and CDR2 as YSYEKL. The CDR3 loop reads CASSQDSGDAEQYF. The CDR3 region has the DNA TGCGCCAGCAGCCAAGATTCTGGGGACGCCGAGCAGTACTTC.

The DNA for the CDR3 is TGTGCCAGCAGCTCCGGAGTTGTGGGAAACATTCAGTACTTC. This gives the protein CASSSGVVGNIQYF. The V gene is TRBV13, the J gene TRBJ2-4; D uncertain. CDR3 length: 14 residues. Trimming stripped 4 bases from V and 6 bases from J, with 13 bases between. The V gene's germline CDR1 is PRHDT and CDR2 FYEKMQ (reference sequence).

J is TRBJ1-5 and V is TRBV2; no definite D call. Germline V gene lookup returns CDR1 SNHLY and CDR2 FYNNEI. There are 13 residues in the CDR3. V was shortened by 3 bases and J by 4 bases, with 7 bases between the two germline ends. CDR3 nucleotide sequence: TGTGCCAGCAGTGATTCCGGTAATCAGCCCCAGCATTTT. This gives the protein CASSDSGNQPQHF.

This chain joins TRBV29-1 and TRBJ2-1, with no clear D. CDR1 SQVTM and CDR2 ANQGSEA come from the germline V gene. Between the trimmed V and J ends, which lost 6 bases and 9 bases, there was a span of 15 bases. The CDR3 consists of 12 residues. In nucleotides, the CDR3 is TGCAGCGTACCGAGGACGGCGGCTGAGCAGTTCTTC. Its translation is CSVPRTAAEQFF.

V gene TRBV11-2 combines with J gene TRBJ2-5, with no clear D. V lost 5 bases and J lost 5, with 18 bases in between. The CDR3 is 15 amino acids. Germline V gives CDR1 SGHAT, CDR2 FQNNGV. DNA of the CDR3: TGTGCCAGCAGCCCACGCCTTGTTGGGCACGAGACCCAGTACTTC. It codes for CASSPRLVGHETQYF. The variable domain in full, completed from reference TRBV11-2 and TRBJ2-5, reads EAGVAQSPRYKIIEKRQSVAFWCNPISGHATLYWYQQILGQGPKLLIQFQNNGVVDDSQLPKDRFSAERLKGVDSTLKIQPAKLEDSAVYLCASSPRLVGHETQYFGPGTRLLVL.

V is TRBV11-2 and J is TRBJ2-5; D gene unclear. V dropped 0 bases and J dropped 1 base, with 12 bases sitting between them. Germline-derived CDR1 and CDR2 are SGHAT and FQNNGV. The CDR3 spans 16 residues. CDR3 sequence (DNA): TGTGCCAGCAGCTTAGATCTCTATGCTGCCCAAGAGACCCAGTACTTC. This gives the protein CASSLDLYAAQETQYF.